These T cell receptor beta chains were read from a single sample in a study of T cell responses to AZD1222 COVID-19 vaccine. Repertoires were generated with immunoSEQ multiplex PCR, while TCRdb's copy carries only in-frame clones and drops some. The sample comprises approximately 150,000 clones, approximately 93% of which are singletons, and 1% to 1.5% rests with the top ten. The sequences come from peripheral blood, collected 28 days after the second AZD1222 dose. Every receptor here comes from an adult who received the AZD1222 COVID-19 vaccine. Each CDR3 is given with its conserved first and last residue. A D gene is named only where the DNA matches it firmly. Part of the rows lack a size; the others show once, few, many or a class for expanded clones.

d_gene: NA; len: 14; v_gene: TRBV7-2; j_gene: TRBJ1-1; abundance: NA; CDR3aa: CASSQVPEDTEAFF; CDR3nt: TGTGCCAGCAGCCAGGTCCCAGAGGACACTGAAGCTTTCTTT
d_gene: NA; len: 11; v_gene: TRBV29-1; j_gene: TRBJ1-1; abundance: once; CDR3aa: CSANMNTEAFF; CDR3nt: TGCAGCGCTAATATGAACACTGAAGCTTTCTTT
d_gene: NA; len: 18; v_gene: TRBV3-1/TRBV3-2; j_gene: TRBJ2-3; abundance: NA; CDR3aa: CASSQVLGPSGSTDTQYF; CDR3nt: TGTGCCAGCAGCCAAGTTCTGGGTCCTTCGGGGAGCACAGATACGCAGTATTTT
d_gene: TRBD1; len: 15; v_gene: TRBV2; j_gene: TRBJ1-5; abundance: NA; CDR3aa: CASSRTGDSNQPQHF; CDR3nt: TGTGCCAGCAGTCGGACAGGGGATAGCAATCAGCCCCAGCATTTT
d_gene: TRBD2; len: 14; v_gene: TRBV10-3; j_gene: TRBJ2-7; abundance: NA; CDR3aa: CAIKTSGSSYEQYF; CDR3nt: TGTGCCATCAAAACTAGCGGGAGCTCCTACGAGCAGTACTTC
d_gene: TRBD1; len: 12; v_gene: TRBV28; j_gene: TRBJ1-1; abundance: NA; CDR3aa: CAIGQGRTEAFF; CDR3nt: TGTGCCATTGGACAGGGGCGGACTGAAGCTTTCTTT
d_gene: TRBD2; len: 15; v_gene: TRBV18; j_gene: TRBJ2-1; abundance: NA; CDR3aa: CASSRQTGGPNEQFF; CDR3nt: TGTGCCAGCTCACGCCAAACGGGGGGGCCCAATGAGCAGTTCTTC
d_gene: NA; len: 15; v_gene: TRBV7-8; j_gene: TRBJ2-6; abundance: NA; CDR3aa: CASSLWGNRANVLTF; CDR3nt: TGTGCCAGCAGCTTATGGGGGAACCGGGCCAACGTCCTGACTTTC
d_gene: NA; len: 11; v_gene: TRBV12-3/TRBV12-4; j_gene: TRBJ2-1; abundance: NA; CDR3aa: CASSLALEQFF; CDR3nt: TGTGCCAGCAGTTTGGCGTTGGAGCAGTTCTTC
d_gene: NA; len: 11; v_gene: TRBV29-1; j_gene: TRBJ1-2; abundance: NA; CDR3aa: CSVEGRSGYTF; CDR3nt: TGCAGCGTTGAGGGTCGTTCGGGCTACACCTTC
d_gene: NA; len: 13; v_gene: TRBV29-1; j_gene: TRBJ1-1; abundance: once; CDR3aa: CSVESDTNTEAFF; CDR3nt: TGCAGCGTTGAATCGGACACGAACACTGAAGCTTTCTTT
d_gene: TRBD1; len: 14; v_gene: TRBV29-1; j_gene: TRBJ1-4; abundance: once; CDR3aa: CSVEGTGHNEKLFF; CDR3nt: TGCAGCGTTGAGGGGACAGGGCATAATGAAAAACTGTTTTTT
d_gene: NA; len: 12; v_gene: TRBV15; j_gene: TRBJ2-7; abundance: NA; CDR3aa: CATSRDRSEQYF; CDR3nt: TGTGCCACCAGCAGAGATAGGTCCGAGCAGTACTTC
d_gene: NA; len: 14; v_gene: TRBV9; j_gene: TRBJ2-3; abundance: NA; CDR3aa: CASSVGGRADTQYF; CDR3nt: TGTGCCAGCAGCGTCGGAGGGCGCGCAGATACGCAGTATTTT
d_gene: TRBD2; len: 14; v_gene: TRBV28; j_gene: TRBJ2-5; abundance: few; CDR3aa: CASTLAGVQETQYF; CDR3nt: TGTGCCAGCACCCTAGCGGGGGTACAAGAGACCCAGTACTTC
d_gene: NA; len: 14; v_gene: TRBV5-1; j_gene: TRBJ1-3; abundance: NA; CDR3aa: CASSQVSSGNTIYF; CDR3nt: TGCGCCAGCTCGCAGGTTAGCTCTGGAAACACCATATATTTT
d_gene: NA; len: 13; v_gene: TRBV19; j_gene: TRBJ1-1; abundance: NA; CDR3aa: CASSIEDTTEAFF; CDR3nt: TGTGCCAGTAGTATAGAAGACACCACTGAAGCTTTCTTT
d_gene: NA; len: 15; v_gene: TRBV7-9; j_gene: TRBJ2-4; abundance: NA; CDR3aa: CASSLIAGQWNIQYF; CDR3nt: TGTGCCAGCAGCCTAATTGCGGGACAATGGAACATTCAGTACTTC
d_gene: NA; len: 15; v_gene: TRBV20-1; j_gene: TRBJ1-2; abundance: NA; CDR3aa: CSASTKDSKNYGYTF; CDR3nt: TGCAGTGCTAGTACTAAGGACAGTAAGAACTATGGCTACACCTTC
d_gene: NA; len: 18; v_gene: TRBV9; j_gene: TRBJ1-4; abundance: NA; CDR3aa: CASSVRDLLGTTNEKLFF; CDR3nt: TGTGCCAGCAGCGTAAGGGACCTCCTGGGAACAACTAATGAAAAACTGTTTTTT
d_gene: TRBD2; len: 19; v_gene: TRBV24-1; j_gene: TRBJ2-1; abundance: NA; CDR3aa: CATSDPGSSGRSSYNEQFF; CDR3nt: TGTGCCACCAGTGACCCCGGATCTAGCGGGAGGAGCTCCTACAATGAGCAGTTCTTC
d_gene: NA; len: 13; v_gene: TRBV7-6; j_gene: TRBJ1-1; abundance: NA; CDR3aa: CASSLGANTEAFF; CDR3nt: TGTGCCAGCAGCTTAGGGGCGAACACTGAAGCTTTCTTT
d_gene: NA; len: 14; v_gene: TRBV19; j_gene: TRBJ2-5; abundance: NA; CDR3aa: CASSIGGSGETQYF; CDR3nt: TGTGCCAGTAGTATCGGTGGGTCGGGGGAGACCCAGTACTTC
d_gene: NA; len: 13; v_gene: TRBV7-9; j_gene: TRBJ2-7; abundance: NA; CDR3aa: CASSLGGGGGQYF; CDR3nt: TGTGCCAGCAGCTTAGGGGGCGGCGGCGGGCAGTACTTC
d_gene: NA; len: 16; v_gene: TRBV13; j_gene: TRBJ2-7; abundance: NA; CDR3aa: CASSSAGGGPFYEQYF; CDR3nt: TGTGCCAGCAGCTCCGCCGGCGGGGGCCCCTTCTACGAGCAGTACTTC
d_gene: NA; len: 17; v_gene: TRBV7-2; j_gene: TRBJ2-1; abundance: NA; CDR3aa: CASSLAGHLSSYNEQFF; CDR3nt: TGTGCCAGCAGCTTAGCGGGACACCTGAGCTCCTACAATGAGCAGTTCTTC
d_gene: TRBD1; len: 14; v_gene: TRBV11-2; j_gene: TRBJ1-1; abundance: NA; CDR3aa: CASSSWDRGQEAFF; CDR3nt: TGTGCCAGCAGCTCTTGGGACAGGGGGCAAGAAGCTTTCTTT
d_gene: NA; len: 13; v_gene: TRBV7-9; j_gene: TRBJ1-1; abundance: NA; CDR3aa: CASSTRGDTEAFF; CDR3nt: TGTGCCAGCAGCACCAGGGGTGACACTGAAGCTTTCTTT
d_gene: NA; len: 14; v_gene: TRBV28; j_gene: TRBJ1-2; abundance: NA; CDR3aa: CASSLRDLSGGYTF; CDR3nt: TGTGCCAGCAGTTTAAGGGACCTGTCGGGGGGCTACACCTTC
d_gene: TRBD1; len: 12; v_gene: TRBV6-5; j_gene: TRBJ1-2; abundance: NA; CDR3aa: CASTGQGDGYTF; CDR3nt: TGTGCCAGCACGGGACAGGGCGATGGCTACACCTTC
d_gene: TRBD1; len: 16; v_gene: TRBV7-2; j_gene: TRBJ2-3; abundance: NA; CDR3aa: CASSLEWDRGTDTQYF; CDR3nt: TGTGCCAGCAGCTTAGAATGGGACAGGGGAACAGATACGCAGTATTTT
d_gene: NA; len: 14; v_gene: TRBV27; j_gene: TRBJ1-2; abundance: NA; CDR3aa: CASSAPGKLGGYTF; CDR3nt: TGTGCCAGCAGTGCCCCGGGAAAGCTGGGTGGCTACACCTTC
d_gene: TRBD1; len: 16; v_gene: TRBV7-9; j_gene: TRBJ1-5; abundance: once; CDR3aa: CASSSTGDESNQPQHF; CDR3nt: TGTGCCAGCAGCTCTACAGGGGATGAGAGCAATCAGCCCCAGCATTTT
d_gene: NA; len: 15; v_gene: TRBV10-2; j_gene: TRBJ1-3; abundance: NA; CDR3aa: CASSDIAGSGNTIYF; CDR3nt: TGCGCCAGCAGTGATATTGCAGGCTCTGGAAACACCATATATTTT
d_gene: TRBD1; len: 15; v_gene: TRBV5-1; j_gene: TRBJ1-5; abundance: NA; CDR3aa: CASSLGQGGNQPQHF; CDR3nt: TGCGCCAGCAGCTTGGGGCAGGGGGGCAATCAGCCCCAGCATTTT
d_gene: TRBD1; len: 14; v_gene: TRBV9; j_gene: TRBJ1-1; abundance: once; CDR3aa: CASSAVQGYTEAFF; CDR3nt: TGTGCCAGCAGCGCGGTACAGGGGTACACTGAAGCTTTCTTT
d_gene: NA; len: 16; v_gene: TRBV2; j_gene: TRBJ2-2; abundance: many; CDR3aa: CASTLSGGTNTGELFF; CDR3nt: TGTGCCAGCACTCTATCCGGGGGTACGAACACCGGGGAGCTGTTTTTT
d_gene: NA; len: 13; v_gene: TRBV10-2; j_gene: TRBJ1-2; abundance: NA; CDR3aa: CASSGPTLDGYTF; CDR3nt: TGCGCCAGCAGTGGGCCCACTTTAGATGGCTACACCTTC
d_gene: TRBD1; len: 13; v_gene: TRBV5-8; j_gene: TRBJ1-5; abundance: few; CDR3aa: CASSRDRRQPQHF; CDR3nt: TGTGCCAGCAGCCGGGACAGGAGGCAGCCCCAGCATTTT
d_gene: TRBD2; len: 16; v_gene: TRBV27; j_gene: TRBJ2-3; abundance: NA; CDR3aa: CASSLYQTSVSDTQYF; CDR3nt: TGTGCCAGCAGTTTATATCAGACTAGCGTGTCAGATACGCAGTATTTT
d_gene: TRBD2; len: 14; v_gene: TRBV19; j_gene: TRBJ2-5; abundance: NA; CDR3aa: CASSASGGGETQYF; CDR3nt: TGTGCCAGTAGTGCTAGCGGGGGGGGCGAGACCCAGTACTTC
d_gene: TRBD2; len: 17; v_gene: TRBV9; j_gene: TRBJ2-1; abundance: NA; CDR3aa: CASSVGVSGGPHDEQFF; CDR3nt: TGTGCCAGCAGCGTAGGTGTTAGCGGGGGGCCACACGATGAGCAGTTCTTC
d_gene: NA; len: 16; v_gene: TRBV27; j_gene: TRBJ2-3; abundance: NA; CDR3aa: CASSFNPFPDGDTQYF; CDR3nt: TGTGCCAGCAGTTTCAACCCCTTCCCTGACGGGGATACGCAGTATTTT
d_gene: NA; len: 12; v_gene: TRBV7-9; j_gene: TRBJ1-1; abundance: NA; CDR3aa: CATSESGEGAFF; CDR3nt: TGTGCCACCTCAGAGTCGGGGGAGGGAGCTTTCTTT
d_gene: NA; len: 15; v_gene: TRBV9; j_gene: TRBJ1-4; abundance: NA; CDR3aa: CASSGVRDGGEKLFF; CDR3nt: TGTGCCAGCAGCGGGGTCCGGGACGGGGGTGAAAAACTGTTTTTT
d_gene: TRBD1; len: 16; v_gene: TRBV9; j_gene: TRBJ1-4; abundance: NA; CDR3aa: CASSGAQGATNEKLFF; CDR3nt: TGTGCCAGCAGCGGCGCACAGGGGGCAACTAATGAAAAACTGTTTTTT
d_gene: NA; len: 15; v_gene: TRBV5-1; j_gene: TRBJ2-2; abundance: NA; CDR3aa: CASSLEGMTTGELFF; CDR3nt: TGCGCCAGCAGCTTGGAAGGTATGACGACCGGGGAGCTGTTTTTT
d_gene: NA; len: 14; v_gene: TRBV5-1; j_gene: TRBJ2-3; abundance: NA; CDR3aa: CASSLARARDTQYF; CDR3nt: TGCGCCAGCAGCTTGGCCAGGGCCAGGGATACGCAGTATTTT
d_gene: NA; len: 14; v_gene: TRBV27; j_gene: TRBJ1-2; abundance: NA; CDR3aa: CASSPRQAGYGYTF; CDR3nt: TGTGCCAGCAGTCCCAGACAGGCGGGTTATGGCTACACCTTC
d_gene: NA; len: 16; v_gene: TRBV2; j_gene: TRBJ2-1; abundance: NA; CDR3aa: CASSDVGRDPYNEQFF; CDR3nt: TGTGCCAGCAGTGACGTGGGGCGAGACCCCTACAATGAGCAGTTCTTC
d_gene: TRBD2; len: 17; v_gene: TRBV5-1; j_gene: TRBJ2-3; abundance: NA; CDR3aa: CASSLAIAGAGTDTQYF; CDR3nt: TGCGCCAGCAGCTTGGCCATCGCGGGAGCGGGCACAGATACGCAGTATTTT
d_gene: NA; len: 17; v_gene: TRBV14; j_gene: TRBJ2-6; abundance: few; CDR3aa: CASGEEEQVSGANVLTF; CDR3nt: TGTGCCAGCGGGGAAGAGGAACAGGTTTCTGGGGCCAACGTCCTGACTTTC
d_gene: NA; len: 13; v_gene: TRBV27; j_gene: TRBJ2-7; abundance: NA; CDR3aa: CASSSQGRHEQYF; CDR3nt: TGTGCCAGCAGTTCTCAGGGTCGACACGAGCAGTACTTC
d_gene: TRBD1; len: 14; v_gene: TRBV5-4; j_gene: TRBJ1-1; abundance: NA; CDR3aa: CASSLQGATGEAFF; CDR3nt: TGTGCCAGCAGCTTGCAGGGGGCGACAGGTGAAGCTTTCTTT